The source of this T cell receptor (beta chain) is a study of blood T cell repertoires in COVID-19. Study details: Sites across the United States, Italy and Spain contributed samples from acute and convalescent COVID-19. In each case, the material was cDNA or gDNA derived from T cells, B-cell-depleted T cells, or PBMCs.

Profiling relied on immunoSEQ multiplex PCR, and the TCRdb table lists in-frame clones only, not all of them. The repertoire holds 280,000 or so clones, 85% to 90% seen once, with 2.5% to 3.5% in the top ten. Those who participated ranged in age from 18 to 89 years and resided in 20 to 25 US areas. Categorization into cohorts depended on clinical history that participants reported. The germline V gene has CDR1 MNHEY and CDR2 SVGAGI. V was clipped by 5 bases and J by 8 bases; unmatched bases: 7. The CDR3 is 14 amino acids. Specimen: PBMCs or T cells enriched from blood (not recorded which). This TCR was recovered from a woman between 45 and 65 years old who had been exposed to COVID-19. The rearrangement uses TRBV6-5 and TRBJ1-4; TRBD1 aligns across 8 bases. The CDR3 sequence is CASSRQGQREKLFF. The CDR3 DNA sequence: TGTGCCAGCAGTCGACAGGGGCAGAGGGAAAAACTGTTTTTT.